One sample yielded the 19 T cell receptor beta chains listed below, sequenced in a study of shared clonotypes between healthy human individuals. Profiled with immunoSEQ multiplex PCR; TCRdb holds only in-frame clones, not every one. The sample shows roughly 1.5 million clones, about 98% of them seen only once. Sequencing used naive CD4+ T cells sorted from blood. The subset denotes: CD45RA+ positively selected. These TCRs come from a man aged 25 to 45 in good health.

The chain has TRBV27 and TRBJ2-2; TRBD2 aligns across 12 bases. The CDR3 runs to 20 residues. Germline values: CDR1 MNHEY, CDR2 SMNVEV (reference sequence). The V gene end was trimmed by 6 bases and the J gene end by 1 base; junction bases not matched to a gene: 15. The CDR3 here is CASSRLAGASRAMNTGELFF. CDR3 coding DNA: TGTGCCAGCAGCCGACTAGCGGGAGCCAGCCGTGCAATGAACACCGGGGAGCTGTTTTTT.

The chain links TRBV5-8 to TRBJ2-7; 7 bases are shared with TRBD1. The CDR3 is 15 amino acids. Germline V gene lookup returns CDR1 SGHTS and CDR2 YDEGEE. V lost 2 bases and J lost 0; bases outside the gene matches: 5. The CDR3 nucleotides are TGTGCCAGCAGCTTCACAGCAGGGGGCTCCTACGAGCAGTACTTC. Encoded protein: CASSFTAGGSYEQYF.

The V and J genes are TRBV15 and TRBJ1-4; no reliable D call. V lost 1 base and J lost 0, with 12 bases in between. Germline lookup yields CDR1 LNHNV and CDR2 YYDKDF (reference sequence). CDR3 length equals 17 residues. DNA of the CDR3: TGTGCCACCAGCAGAGTAACATTGGAAACAACTAATGAAAAACTGTTTTTT. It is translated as CATSRVTLETTNEKLFF.

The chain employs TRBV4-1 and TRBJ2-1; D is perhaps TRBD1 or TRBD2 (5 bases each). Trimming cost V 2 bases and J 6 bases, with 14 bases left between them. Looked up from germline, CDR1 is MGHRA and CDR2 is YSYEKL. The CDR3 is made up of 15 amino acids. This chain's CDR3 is CASSQPGARVNEQFF. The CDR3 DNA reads TGCGCCAGCAGCCAACCCGGGGCGCGGGTCAATGAGCAGTTCTTC.

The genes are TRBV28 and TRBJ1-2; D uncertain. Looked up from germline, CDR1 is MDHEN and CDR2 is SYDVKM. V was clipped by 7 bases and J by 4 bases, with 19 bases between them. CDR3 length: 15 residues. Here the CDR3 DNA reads TGTGCCAGCACCCCCCCTGAGCTCATGGGCTATGGCTACACCTTC. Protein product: CASTPPELMGYGYTF.

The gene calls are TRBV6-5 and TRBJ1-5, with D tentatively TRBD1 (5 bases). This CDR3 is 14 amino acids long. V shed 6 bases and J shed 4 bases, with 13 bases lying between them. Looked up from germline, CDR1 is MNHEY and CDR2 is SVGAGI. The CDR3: CASRRSGGNQPQHF. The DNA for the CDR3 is TGTGCCAGCAGGCGGTCGGGGGGGAATCAGCCCCAGCATTTT.

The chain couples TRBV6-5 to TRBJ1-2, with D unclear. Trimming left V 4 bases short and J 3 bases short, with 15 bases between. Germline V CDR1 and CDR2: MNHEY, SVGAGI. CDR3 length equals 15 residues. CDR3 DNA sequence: TGTGCCAGCAGTTTAGGAATCCAAAGGGACTATGGCTACACCTTC. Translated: CASSLGIQRDYGYTF.

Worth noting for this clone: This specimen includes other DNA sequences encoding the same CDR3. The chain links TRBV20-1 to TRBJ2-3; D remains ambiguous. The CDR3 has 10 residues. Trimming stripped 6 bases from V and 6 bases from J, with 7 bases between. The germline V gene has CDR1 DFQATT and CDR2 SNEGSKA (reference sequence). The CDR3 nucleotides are TGCAGTGCCCTCCGGGATACGCAGTATTTT. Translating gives CSALRDTQYF.

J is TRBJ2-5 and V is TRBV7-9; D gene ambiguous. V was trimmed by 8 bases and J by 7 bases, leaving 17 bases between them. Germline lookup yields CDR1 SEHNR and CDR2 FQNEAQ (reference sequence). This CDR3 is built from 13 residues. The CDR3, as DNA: TGTGCCAGCTCAATGGGTGGGCCGGTGACCCAGTACTTC. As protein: CASSMGGPVTQYF.

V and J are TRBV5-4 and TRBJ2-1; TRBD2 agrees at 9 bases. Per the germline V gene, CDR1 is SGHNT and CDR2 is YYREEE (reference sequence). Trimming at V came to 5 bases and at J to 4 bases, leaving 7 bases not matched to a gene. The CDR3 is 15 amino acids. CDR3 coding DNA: TGTGCCAGCAGAGAGGCGGGAGGGCCTTACAATGAGCAGTTCTTC. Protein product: CASREAGGPYNEQFF.

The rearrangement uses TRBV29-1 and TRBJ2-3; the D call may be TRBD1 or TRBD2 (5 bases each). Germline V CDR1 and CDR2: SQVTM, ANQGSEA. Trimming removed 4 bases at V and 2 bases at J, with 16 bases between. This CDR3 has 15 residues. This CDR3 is CSVAPRGEVTDTQYF. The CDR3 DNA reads TGCAGCGTTGCGCCCCGGGGCGAGGTCACAGATACGCAGTATTTT.

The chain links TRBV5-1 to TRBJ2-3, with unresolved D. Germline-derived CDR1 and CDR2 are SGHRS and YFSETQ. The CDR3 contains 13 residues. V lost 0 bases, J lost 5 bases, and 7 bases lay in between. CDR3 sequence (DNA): TGCGCCAGCAGCTTGGTAGGCGTAGATACGCAGTATTTT. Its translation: CASSLVGVDTQYF.

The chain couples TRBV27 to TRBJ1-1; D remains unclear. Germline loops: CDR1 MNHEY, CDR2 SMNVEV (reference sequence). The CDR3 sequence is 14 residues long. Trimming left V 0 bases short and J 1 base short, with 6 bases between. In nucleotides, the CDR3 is TGTGCCAGCAGTTTATCGGGCACGAACACTGAAGCTTTCTTT. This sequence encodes CASSLSGTNTEAFF.

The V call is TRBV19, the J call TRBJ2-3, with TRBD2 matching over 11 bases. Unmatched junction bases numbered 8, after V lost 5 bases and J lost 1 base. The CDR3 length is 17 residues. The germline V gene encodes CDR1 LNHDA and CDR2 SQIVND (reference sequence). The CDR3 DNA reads TGTGCCAGTAGTTTAGCGGGAGGGCCCGGTGGCACAGATACGCAGTATTTT. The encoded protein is CASSLAGGPGGTDTQYF.

The DNA for the CDR3 is TGTGCCAGCAGCCTACCCTCCAGGGGGCAAAACACCATATATTTT. Its translation: CASSLPSRGQNTIYF. This chain uses TRBV5-5 with TRBJ1-3, with 8 bases fitting TRBD1. The trim removed 4 bases at V and 6 bases at J, leaving 9 bases unmatched. The CDR3 loop spans 15 amino acids. Looked up from germline, CDR1 is SGHKS and CDR2 is YYEKEE (reference sequence). Drawing the rest from reference TRBV5-5 and TRBJ1-3, the complete variable domain is DAGVTQSPTHLIKTRGQQVTLRCSPISGHKSVSWYQQVLGQGPQFIFQYYEKEERGRGNFPDRFSARQFPNYSSELNVNALLLGDSALYLCASSLPSRGQNTIYFGEGSWLTVV.

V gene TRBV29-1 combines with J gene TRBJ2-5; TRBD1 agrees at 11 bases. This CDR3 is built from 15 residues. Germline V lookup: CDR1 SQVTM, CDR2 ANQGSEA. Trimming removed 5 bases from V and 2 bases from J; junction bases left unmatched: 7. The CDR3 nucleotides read TGCAGCGTTATTACCGGGACAGGGGGTCAAGAGACCCAGTACTTC. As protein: CSVITGTGGQETQYF.

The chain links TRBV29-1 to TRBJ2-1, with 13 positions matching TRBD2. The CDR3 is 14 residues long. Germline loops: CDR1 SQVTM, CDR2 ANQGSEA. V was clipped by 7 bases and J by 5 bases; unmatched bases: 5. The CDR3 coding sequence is TGCAGCGCCACGGGACTAGCGGGAAACAATGAGCAGTTCTTC. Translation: CSATGLAGNNEQFF.

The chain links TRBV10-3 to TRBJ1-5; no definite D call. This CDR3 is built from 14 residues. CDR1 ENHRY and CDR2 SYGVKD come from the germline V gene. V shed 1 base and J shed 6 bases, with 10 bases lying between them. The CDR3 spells CAISELAVPQPQHF. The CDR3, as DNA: TGTGCCATCAGTGAGTTGGCAGTCCCTCAGCCCCAGCATTTT.

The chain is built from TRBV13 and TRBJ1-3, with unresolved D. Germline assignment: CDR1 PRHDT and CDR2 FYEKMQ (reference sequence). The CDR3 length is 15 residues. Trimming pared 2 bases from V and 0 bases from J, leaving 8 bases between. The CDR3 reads CASSLSRDSGNTIYF. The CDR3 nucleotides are TGTGCCAGCAGCTTATCCCGGGACTCTGGAAACACCATATATTTT.